The rows below give T cell receptor beta chains drawn from one sample of a study of immune evolution from preneoplasia to lung adenocarcinoma. Clones were read by immunoSEQ multiplex PCR, and TCRdb kept only the in-frame ones, dropping some. The sample yields some 7,400 clones, roughly three quarters seen once. Sequencing used FFPE minimally invasive lung adenocarcinoma tissue. The receptors originated from a person between 65 and 79 years old with lung adenocarcinoma. CDR3s include the opening cysteine and the closing phenylalanine or tryptophan. The D gene is left open where the match is weak. Clone size is not always given. Where it is, it says once, few, many or a class for expanded clones.

- - TRBJ1-5 TRBV19 TGTGCCGCGAACCCCACAGGGAACAATCAGCCCCAGCATTTT CAANPTGNNQPQHF
- - TRBJ1-6 TRBV19 TGTGCCAGTTTCGACGGAGTCGGAAACCCCCTCCACTTT CASFDGVGNPLHF
- - TRBJ2-3 TRBV10-2 TGCGCCAGCCTTGGGGGGCTTACCGGGGATACGCAGTATTTT CASLGGLTGDTQYF
medium-sized - TRBJ2-2 TRBV6-5 TGTGCCAGCAGCGTCGTGATGAACACCGGGGAGCTGTTTTTT CASSVVMNTGELFF
- - TRBJ2-7 TRBV6-5 TGTGCCAGCAGTTACTTGGGGACGATTACCTACGAGCAGTACTTC CASSYLGTITYEQYF
- TRBD2 TRBJ2-7 TRBV7-8 TGTGCCAGCAGCCCCCGGGTAGCGGGGGGCCGCTCGTTC CASSPRVAGGRSF
- - TRBJ2-3 TRBV7-6 TGTGCCAGCACCAACCCCGGTTTTGGGGATACGCAGTATTTT CASTNPGFGDTQYF
- - TRBJ1-2 TRBV27 TGTGCCAGCAGTTTAAAGGGGTACTATGGCTACACCTTC CASSLKGYYGYTF
- TRBD1 TRBJ1-6 TRBV6-1 TGTGCCAGCAGTGAAAGAGGGACAGCAAATTCACCCCTCCACTTT CASSERGTANSPLHF
- - TRBJ1-2 TRBV6-1 TGTGCCAGCAGTGGTCCTGAGGGGGGGAACTATGGCTACACCTTC CASSGPEGGNYGYTF
- - TRBJ1-2 TRBV6-6 TGTGCCAGCAGACAGAACTATGGCTACACCTTC CASRQNYGYTF
- TRBD2 TRBJ2-7 TRBV29-1 TGCAGCGCCGTTCTAGCGGGAGTGGTCTACGAGCAGTACTTC CSAVLAGVVYEQYF
once - TRBJ1-4 TRBV6-5 TGTGCCAGCAGTTCCTCGTTCGGGGCTAATGAAAAACTGTTTTTT CASSSSFGANEKLFF
few - TRBJ2-7 TRBV7-8 TGTGCCAGCAGCCTCTCGGACTATGGCGAGCAGTACTTC CASSLSDYGEQYF
once TRBD2 TRBJ2-5 TRBV14 TGTGCCAGCAGCCTGGTGGGACTACAAGAGACCCAGTACTTC CASSLVGLQETQYF
- - TRBJ2-1 TRBV19 TGTGCCAGTAGTATCCTCCCGGGCTCCTACAATGAGCAGTTCTTC CASSILPGSYNEQFF
once TRBD2 TRBJ2-7 TRBV9 TGTGCCAGCAGCGTAGGTCTAGCGGGGGCCTACGAGCAGTACTTC CASSVGLAGAYEQYF
- - TRBJ2-1 TRBV2 TGTGCCAGCAGTAAGGATCTGGGGGGAATGGGTGAGCAGTTCTTC CASSKDLGGMGEQFF
- - TRBJ1-1 TRBV7-9 TGTGCCAGCCGGGAAGGTCCTGAAGCTTTCTTT CASREGPEAFF
- - TRBJ2-2 TRBV28 TGTGCCAGCAGCCCCTATGGTTTCGGGAGCTCGGCCGGGGAGCTGTTTTTT CASSPYGFGSSAGELFF
- - TRBJ1-2 TRBV10-2 TGCGCCAGCAGTGAGTCTGTGACGAGGACCGGCTACACCTTC CASSESVTRTGYTF
- - TRBJ1-2 TRBV9 TGTGCCAGCAGCGTATCGGTTTCGGATGGCTACACCTTC CASSVSVSDGYTF
- TRBD1 TRBJ2-3 TRBV23-1 TGCGCCAGCAACCTGGACAGGGGACCCACAGATACGCAGTATTTT CASNLDRGPTDTQYF
- TRBD2 TRBJ2-7 TRBV19 TGTGCCAGTAATCCTGGACTAGGTTACGAGCAGTACTTC CASNPGLGYEQYF
- - TRBJ2-5 TRBV6-5 TGTGCCAGCAGTTACTCAAGTAGGGAGGCTCAAGAGACCCAGTACTTC CASSYSSREAQETQYF
- - TRBJ1-2 TRBV7-9 TGTGCCAGCAGCTTAGCAACGAACCTCATGGGTGGCTACACCTTC CASSLATNLMGGYTF
- TRBD1 TRBJ2-5 TRBV29-1 TGCAGCGTTGAAGGGACAGGCGGGCAAGCCCAGTACTTC CSVEGTGGQAQYF
- TRBD1 TRBJ1-5 TRBV7-6 TGTGCCAGCAGCACAGGGGGCGCGGAGCAGCCCCAGCATTTT CASSTGGAEQPQHF